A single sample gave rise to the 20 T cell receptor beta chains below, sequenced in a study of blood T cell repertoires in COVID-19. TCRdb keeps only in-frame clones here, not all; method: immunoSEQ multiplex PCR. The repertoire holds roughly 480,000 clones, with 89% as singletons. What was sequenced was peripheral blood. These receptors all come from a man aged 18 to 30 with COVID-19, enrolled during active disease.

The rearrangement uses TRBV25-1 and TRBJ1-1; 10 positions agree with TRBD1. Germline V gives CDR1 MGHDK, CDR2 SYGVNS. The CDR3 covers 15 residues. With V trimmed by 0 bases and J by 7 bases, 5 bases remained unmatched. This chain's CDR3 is CASSEYGQGGGEAFF. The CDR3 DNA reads TGTGCCAGCAGTGAATACGGACAGGGGGGGGGTGAAGCTTTCTTT.

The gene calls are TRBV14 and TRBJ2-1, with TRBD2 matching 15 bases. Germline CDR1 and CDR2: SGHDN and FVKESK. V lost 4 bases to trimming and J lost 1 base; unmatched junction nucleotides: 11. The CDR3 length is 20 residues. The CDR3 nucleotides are TGTGCCAGCAGCCCAATACCGGGACTAGCGGGAGGTTTTTCCTACAATGAGCAGTTCTTC. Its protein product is CASSPIPGLAGGFSYNEQFF. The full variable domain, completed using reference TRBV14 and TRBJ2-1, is EAGVTQFPSHSVIEKGQTVTLRCDPISGHDNLYWYRRVMGKEIKFLLHFVKESKQDESGMPNNRFLAERTGGTYSTLKVQPAELEDSGVYFCASSPIPGLAGGFSYNEQFFGPGTRLTVL.

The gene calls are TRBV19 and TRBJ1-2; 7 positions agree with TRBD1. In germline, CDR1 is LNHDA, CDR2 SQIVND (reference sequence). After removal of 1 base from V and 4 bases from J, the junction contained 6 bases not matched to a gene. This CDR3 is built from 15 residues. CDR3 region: CASSIGPDRPYGYTF. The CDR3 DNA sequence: TGTGCCAGTAGTATAGGCCCGGACAGGCCCTATGGCTACACCTTC.

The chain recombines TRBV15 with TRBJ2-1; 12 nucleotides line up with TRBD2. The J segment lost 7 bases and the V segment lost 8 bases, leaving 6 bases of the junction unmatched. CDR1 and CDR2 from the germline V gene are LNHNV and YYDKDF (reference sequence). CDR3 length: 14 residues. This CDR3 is CATRLAGESNEQFF. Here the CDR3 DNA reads TGTGCCACCCGACTAGCGGGAGAATCGAATGAGCAGTTCTTC.

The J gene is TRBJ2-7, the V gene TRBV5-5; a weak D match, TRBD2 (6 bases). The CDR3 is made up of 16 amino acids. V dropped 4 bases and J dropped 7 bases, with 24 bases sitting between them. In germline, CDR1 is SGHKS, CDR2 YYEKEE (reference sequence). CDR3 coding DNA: TGTGCCAGCAGCCTGGGACTTTTGGCCGGGGCGGGGGAGCAGTACTTC. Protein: CASSLGLLAGAGEQYF.

DNA for the CDR3: TGTGCCAGCAGCTTATCCCCCGGACAGGGTCCTAATGAAAAACTGTTTTTT. Protein product: CASSLSPGQGPNEKLFF. The V call is TRBV5-4, the J call TRBJ1-4; 8 nucleotides line up with TRBD1. The CDR3 length is 17 residues. The ends lost 2 bases at V and 3 bases at J; junction bases unmatched: 9. Germline V gene sequence: CDR1 SGHNT, CDR2 YYREEE (reference sequence).

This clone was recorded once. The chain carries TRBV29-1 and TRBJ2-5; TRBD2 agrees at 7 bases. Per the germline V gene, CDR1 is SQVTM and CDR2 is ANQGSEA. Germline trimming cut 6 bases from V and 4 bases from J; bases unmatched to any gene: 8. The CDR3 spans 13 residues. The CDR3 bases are TGCAGCGTGCTCAGGGACTATCGAGAGACCCAGTACTTC. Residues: CSVLRDYRETQYF.

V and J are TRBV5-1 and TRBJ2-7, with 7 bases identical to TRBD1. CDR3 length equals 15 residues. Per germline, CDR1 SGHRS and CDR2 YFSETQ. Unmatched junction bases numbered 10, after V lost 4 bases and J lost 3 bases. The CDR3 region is CASSLTTGTYYEQYF. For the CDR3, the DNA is TGCGCCAGCAGCCTCACGACAGGGACCTACTACGAGCAGTACTTC.

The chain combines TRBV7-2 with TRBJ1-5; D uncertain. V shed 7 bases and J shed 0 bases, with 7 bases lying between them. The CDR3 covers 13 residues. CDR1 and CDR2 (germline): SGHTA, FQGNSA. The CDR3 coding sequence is TGTGCCAGCACCAGTGATAGCAATCAGCCCCAGCATTTT. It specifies CASTSDSNQPQHF. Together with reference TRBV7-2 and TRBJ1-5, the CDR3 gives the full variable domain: GAGVSQSPSNKVTEKGKDVELRCDPISGHTALYWYRQSLGQGLEFLIYFQGNSAPDKSGLPSDRFSAERTGGSVSTLTIQRTQQEDSAVYLCASTSDSNQPQHFGDGTRLSIL.

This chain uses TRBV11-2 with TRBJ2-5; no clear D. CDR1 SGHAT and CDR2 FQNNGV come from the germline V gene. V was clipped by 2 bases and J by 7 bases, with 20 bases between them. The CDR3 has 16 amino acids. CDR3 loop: CASSLSRSTRFRTQYF. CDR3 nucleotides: TGTGCCAGCAGCTTAAGTCGCTCGACACGGTTTAGGACCCAGTACTTC.

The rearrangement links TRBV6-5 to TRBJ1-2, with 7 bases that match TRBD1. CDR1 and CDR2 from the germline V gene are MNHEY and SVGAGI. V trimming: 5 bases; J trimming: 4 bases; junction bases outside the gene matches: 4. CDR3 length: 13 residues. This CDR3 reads CASSPRDSYGYTF. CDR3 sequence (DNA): TGTGCCAGCAGTCCCCGGGACAGCTATGGCTACACCTTC.

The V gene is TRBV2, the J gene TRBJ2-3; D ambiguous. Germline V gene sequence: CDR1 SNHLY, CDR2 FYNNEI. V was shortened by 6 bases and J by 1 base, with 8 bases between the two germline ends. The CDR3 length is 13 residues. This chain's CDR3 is CASRTLGTDTQYF. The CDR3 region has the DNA TGTGCCAGCAGAACTCTCGGCACAGATACGCAGTATTTT.

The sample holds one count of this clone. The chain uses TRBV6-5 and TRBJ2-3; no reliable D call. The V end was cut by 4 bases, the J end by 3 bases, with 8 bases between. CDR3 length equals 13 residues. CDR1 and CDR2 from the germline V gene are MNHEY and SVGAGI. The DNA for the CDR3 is TGTGCCAGCAGTTCCCAGATGACAGATACGCAGTATTTT. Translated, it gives CASSSQMTDTQYF.

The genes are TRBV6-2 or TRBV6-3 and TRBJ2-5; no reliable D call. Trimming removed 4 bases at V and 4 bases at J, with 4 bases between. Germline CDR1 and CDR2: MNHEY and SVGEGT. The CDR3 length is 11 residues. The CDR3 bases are TGTGCCAGCAGTTTATCAGAGACCCAGTACTTC. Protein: CASSLSETQYF.

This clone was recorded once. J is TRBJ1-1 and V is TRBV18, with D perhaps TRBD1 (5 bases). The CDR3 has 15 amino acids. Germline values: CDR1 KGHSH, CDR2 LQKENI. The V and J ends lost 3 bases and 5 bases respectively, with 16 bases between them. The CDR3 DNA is TGTGCCAGCTCACCGCGCGGTAGGGGCTGGACTGAAGCTTTCTTT. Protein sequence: CASSPRGRGWTEAFF. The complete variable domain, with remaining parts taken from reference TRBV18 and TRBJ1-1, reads NAGVMQNPRHLVRRRGQEARLRCSPMKGHSHVYWYRQLPEEGLKFMVYLQKENIIDESGMPKERFSAEFPKEGPSILRIQQVVRGDSAAYFCASSPRGRGWTEAFFGQGTRLTVV.

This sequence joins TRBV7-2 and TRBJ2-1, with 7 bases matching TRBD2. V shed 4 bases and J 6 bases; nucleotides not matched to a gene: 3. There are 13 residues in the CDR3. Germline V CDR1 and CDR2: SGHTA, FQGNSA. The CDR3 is CASSSSSGNEQFF. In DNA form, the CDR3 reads TGTGCCAGCAGCTCCTCTAGCGGCAATGAGCAGTTCTTC.

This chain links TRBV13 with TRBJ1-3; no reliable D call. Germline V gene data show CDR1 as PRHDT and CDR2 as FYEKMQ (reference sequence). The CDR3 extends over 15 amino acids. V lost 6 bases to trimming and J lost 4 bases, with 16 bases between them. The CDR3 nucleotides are TGTGCCAGCAGTTCCTACAGTTCCTGGGGAAACACCATATATTTT. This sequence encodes CASSSYSSWGNTIYF. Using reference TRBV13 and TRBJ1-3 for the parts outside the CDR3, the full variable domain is AAGVIQSPRHLIKEKRETATLKCYPIPRHDTVYWYQQGPGQDPQFLISFYEKMQSDKGSIPDRFSAQQFSDYHSELNMSSLELGDSALYFCASSSYSSWGNTIYFGEGSWLTVV.

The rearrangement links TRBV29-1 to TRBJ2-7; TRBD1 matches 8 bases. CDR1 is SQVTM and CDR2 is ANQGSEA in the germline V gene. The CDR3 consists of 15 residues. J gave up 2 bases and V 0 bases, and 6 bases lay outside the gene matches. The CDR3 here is CSVEDPRGLPYEQYF. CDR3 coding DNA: TGCAGCGTTGAAGACCCCAGGGGGCTCCCCTACGAGCAGTACTTC.

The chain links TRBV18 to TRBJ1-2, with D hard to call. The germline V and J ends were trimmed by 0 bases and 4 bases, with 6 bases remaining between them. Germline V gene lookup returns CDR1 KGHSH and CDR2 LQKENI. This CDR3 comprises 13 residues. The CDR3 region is CASSPPGSYGYTF. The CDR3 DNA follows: TGTGCCAGCTCACCACCAGGGAGCTATGGCTACACCTTC. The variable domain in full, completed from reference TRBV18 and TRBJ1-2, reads NAGVMQNPRHLVRRRGQEARLRCSPMKGHSHVYWYRQLPEEGLKFMVYLQKENIIDESGMPKERFSAEFPKEGPSILRIQQVVRGDSAAYFCASSPPGSYGYTFGSGTRLTVV.

The CDR3 DNA reads as TGTGCCAGCGGGTTCGGGACAGGGGGCACTTATAATTCACCCCTCCACTTT. Protein: CASGFGTGGTYNSPLHF. The J gene is TRBJ1-6, the V gene TRBV7-9; 12 bases match TRBD1. The trim removed 8 bases at V and 4 bases at J, leaving 9 bases unmatched. This CDR3 has 17 residues. Germline lookup yields CDR1 SEHNR and CDR2 FQNEAQ (reference sequence).